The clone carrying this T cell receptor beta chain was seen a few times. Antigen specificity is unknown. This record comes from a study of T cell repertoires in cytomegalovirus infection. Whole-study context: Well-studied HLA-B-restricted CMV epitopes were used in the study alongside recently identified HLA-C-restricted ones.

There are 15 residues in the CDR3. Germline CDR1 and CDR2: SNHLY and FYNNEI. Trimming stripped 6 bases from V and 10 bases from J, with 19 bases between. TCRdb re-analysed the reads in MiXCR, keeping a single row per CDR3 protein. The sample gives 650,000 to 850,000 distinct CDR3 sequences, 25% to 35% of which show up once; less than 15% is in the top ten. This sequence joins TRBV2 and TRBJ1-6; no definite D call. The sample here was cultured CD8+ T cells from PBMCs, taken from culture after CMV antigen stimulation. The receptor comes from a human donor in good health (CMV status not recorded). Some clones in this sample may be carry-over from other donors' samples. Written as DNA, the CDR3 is TGTGCCAGCAGCAACAAAGATGGACGGAGATCACCCCTCCACTTT. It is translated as CASSNKDGRRSPLHF.